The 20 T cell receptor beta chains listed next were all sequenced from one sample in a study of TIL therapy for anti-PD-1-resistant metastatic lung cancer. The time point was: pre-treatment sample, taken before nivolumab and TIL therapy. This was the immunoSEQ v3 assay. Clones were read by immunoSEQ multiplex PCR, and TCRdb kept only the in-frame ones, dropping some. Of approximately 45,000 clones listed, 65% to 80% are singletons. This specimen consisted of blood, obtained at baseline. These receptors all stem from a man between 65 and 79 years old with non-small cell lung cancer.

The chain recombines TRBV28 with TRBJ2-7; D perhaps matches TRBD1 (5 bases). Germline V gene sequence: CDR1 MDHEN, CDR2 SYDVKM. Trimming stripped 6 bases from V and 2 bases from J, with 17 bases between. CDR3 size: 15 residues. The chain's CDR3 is CASSVPTGAPYEQYF. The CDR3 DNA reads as TGTGCCAGCAGCGTGCCAACAGGTGCCCCCTACGAGCAGTACTTC.

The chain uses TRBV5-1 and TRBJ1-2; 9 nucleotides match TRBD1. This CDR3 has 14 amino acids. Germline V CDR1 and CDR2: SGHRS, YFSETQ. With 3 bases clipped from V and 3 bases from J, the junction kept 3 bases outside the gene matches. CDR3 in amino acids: CASSWTGADYGYTF. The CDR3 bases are TGCGCCAGCAGCTGGACAGGGGCTGACTATGGCTACACCTTC.

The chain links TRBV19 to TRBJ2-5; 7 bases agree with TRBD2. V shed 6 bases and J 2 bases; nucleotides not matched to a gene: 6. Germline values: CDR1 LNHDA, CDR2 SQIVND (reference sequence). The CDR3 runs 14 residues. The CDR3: CASRGSGPQETQYF. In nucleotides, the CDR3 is TGTGCCAGTAGGGGTAGCGGGCCTCAAGAGACCCAGTACTTC.

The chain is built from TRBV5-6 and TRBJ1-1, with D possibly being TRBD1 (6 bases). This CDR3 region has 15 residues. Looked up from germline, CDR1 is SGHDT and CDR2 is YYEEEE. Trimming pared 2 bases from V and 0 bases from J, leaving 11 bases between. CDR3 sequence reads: CASSFQGRMNTEAFF. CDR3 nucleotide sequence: TGTGCCAGCAGCTTTCAGGGGAGAATGAACACTGAAGCTTTCTTT.

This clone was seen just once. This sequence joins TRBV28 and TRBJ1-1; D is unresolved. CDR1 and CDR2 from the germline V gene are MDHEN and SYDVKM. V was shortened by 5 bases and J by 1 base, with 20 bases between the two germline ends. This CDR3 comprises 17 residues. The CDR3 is CASSETRGRAGNTEAFF. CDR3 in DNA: TGTGCCAGCAGTGAGACCAGAGGGCGGGCCGGGAACACTGAAGCTTTCTTT.

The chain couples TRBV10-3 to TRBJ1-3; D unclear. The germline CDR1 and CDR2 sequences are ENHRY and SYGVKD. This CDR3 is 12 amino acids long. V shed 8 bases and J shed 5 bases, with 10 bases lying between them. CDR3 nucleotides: TGTGCCATCTCCGGGGAGAGAAACACCATATATTTT. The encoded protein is CAISGERNTIYF.

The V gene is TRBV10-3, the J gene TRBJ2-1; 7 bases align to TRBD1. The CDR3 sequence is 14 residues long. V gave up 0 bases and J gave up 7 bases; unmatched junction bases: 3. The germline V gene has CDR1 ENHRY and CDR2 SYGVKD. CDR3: CAISESPRGNEQFF. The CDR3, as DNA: TGTGCCATCAGTGAGTCGCCCAGGGGGAATGAGCAGTTCTTC.

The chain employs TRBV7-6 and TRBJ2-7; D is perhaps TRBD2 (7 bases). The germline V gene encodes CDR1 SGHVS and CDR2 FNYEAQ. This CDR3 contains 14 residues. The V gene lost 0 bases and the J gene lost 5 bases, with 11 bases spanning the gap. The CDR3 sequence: CASSLAPGGNEQYF. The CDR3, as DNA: TGTGCCAGCAGCTTAGCGCCGGGGGGCAACGAGCAGTACTTC.

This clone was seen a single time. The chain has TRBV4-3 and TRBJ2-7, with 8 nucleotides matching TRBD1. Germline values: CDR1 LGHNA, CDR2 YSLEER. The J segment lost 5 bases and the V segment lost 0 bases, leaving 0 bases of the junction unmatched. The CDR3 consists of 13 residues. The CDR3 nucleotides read TGCGCCAGCAGCCAAGACAGGGGGCACGAGCAGTACTTC. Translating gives CASSQDRGHEQYF.

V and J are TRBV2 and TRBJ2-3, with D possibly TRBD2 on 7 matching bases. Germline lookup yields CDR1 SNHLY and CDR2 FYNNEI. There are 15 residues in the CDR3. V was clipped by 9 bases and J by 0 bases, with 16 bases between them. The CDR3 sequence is CARGGGSGSTDTQYF. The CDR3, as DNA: TGTGCCAGAGGGGGGGGTAGCGGGAGCACAGATACGCAGTATTTT. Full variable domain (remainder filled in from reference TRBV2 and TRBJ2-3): EPEVTQTPSHQVTQMGQEVILRCVPISNHLYFYWYRQILGQKVEFLVSFYNNEISEKSEIFDDQFSVERPDGSNFTLKIRSTKLEDSAMYFCARGGGSGSTDTQYFGPGTRLTVL.

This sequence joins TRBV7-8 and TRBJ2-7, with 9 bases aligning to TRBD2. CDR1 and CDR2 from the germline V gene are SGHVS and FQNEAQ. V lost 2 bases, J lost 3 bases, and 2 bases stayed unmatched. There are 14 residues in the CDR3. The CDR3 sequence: CASSLLTSGYEQYF. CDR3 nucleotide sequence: TGTGCCAGCAGCTTACTGACTAGCGGCTACGAGCAGTACTTC.

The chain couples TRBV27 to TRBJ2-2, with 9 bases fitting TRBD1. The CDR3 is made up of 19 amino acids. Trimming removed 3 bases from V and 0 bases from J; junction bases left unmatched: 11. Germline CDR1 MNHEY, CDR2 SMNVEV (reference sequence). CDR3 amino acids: CASSFRAFGTGPNTGELFF. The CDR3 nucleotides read TGTGCCAGCAGTTTTCGGGCCTTCGGGACAGGGCCGAACACCGGGGAGCTGTTTTTT.

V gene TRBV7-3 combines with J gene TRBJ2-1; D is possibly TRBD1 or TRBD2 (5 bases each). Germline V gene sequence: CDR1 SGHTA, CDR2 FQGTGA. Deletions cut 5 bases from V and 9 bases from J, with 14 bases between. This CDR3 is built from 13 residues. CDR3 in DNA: TGTGCCAGCAGCCAACCGGGACCCCGTGAGCAGTTCTTC. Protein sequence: CASSQPGPREQFF.

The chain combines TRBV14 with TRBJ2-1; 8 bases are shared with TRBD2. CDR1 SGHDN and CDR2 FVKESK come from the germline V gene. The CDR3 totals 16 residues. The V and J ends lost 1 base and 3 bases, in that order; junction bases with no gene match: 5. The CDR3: CASSQAQSGSYNEQFF. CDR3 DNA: TGTGCCAGCAGCCAAGCCCAGAGCGGGAGCTACAATGAGCAGTTCTTC.

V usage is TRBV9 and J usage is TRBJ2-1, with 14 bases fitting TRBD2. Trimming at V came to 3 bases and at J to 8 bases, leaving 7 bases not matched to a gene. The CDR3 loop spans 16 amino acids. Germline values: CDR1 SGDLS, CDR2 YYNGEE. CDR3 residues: CASSAGLAGVGDEQFF. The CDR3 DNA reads TGTGCCAGCAGCGCGGGACTAGCGGGAGTTGGGGATGAGCAGTTCTTC.

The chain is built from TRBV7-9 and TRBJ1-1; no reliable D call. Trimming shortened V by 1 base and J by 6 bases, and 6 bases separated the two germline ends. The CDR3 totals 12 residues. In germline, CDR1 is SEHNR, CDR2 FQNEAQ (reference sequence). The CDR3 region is CASSLEPPEAFF. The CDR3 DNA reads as TGTGCCAGCAGCTTAGAGCCCCCTGAAGCTTTCTTT.

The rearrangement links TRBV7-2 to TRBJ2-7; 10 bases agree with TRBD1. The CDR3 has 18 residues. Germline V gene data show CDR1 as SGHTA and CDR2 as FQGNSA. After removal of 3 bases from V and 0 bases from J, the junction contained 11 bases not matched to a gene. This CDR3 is CASSFATGGVLSSYEQYF. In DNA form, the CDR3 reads TGTGCCAGCAGCTTTGCGACAGGGGGCGTCTTAAGCTCCTACGAGCAGTACTTC.

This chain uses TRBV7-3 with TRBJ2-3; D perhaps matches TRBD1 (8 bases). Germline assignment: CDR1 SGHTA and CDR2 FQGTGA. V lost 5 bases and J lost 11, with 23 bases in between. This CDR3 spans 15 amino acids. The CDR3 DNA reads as TGTGCCAGCAGCCCAGGACAGGGAGGGGGGATAAGGCAGTATTTT. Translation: CASSPGQGGGIRQYF.

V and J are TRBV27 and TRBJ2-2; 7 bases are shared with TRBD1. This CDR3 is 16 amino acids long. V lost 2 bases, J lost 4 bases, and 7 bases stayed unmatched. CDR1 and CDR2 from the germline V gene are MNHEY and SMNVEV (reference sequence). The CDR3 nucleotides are TGTGCCAGCAGTTTAGCTCCCGGACAGGCCACCGGGGAGCTGTTTTTT. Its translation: CASSLAPGQATGELFF.

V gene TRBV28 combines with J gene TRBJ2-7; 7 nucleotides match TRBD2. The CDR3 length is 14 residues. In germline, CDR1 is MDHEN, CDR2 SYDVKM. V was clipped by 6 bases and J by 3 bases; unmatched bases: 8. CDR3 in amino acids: CASSKSGTNYEQYF. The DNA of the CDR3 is TGTGCCAGCAGCAAAAGCGGGACCAACTACGAGCAGTACTTC.